Listed below are T cell receptor beta chains from one sample, sequenced in a study of T cell responses to AZD1222 COVID-19 vaccine. Some clones are missing from TCRdb's copy, which holds only in-frame ones; the method was immunoSEQ multiplex PCR. The repertoire holds 150,000 or so clones, with around 88% as singletons. The specimen was peripheral blood, collected on day 0 of AZD1222 vaccination. These receptors all stem from an adult in good health. Both conserved end residues are part of each CDR3. The D gene is left open where the match is weak. The size field is filled for only some rows; it gives once, few, many or a size class.

CDR3 length,J gene,D gene,clone size,V gene,CDR3 DNA,CDR3 protein
13,TRBJ1-1,NA,NA,TRBV30,TGTGCCTGGGACAGAGTCATGAACACTGAAGCTTTCTTT,CAWDRVMNTEAFF
15,TRBJ1-6,TRBD1,NA,TRBV2,TGTGCCAGCAGTGCCGACAGGGGGTATAATTCACCCCTCCACTTT,CASSADRGYNSPLHF
15,TRBJ2-3,NA,NA,TRBV6-5,TGTGCCAGCAGTTACTCGCCCCCCGGGAGAGATACGCAGTATTTT,CASSYSPPGRDTQYF
15,TRBJ2-1,NA,NA,TRBV5-4,TGTGCCAGCAGACCGACTTTACAGGGTAGGAATGAGCAGTTCTTC,CASRPTLQGRNEQFF
15,TRBJ2-1,NA,NA,TRBV7-9,TGTGCCAGCGCCCTCGGAGGGAGAGAATACAATGAGCAGTTCTTC,CASALGGREYNEQFF
17,TRBJ2-5,TRBD2,NA,TRBV9,TGTGCCAGCAGCGCGCGGAGGGGACTAGCGGGCCAAGAGACCCAGTACTTC,CASSARRGLAGQETQYF
17,TRBJ1-6,TRBD1,NA,TRBV28,TGTGCCAGCAGGGGACAGTGGCTAAGCTCCTATAATTCACCCCTCCACTTT,CASRGQWLSSYNSPLHF
14,TRBJ1-1,NA,NA,TRBV19,TGTGCCAGTAGTGAGGGACGGTGGAACACTGAAGCTTTCTTT,CASSEGRWNTEAFF
11,TRBJ1-1,NA,NA,TRBV12-3/TRBV12-4,TGTGCCAGCCGCTACGTCACTGAAGCTTTCTTT,CASRYVTEAFF
13,TRBJ1-1,NA,NA,TRBV5-1,TGCGCCAGCAGCCATGAACAGGGCGCTGAAGCTTTCTTT,CASSHEQGAEAFF
12,TRBJ1-6,NA,NA,TRBV7-9,TGTGCCAGCAGCCCAGGGGATTCACCCCTCCACTTT,CASSPGDSPLHF
17,TRBJ2-2,TRBD2,NA,TRBV6-2/TRBV6-3,TGTGCCAGCAGTTACCGACTAGCGGGACCAGTTAACGGGGAGCTGTTTTTT,CASSYRLAGPVNGELFF
14,TRBJ1-1,TRBD1,NA,TRBV19,TGTGCCAGTAGTATGATGGGGACAGGGACTGAAGCTTTCTTT,CASSMMGTGTEAFF
16,TRBJ1-3,NA,NA,TRBV11-2,TGTGCCAGCAGCCCGCCGGGGCCTAGCTCTGGAAACACCATATATTTT,CASSPPGPSSGNTIYF
13,TRBJ2-1,TRBD1,NA,TRBV4-1,TGCGCCAGGACAGGGCTAGAGGGTAATGAGCAGTTCTTC,CARTGLEGNEQFF
18,TRBJ2-5,NA,NA,TRBV7-2,TGTGCCAGCAGCTTAAGGGGGGGCGCTTGGGGATGGCAAGAGACCCAGTACTTC,CASSLRGGAWGWQETQYF
14,TRBJ2-5,TRBD2,NA,TRBV5-4,TGTGCCAGCAGCCTTAGCGGGAGCGGGGAGACCCAGTACTTC,CASSLSGSGETQYF
15,TRBJ2-1,TRBD1,NA,TRBV9,TGTGCCAGCAGCGTAGCGACAGGGGGTTACAATGAGCAGTTCTTC,CASSVATGGYNEQFF
13,TRBJ1-5,NA,NA,TRBV6-2/TRBV6-3,TGTGCCAGCAGTAACGGACAGTTCCAGCCCCAGCATTTT,CASSNGQFQPQHF
13,TRBJ1-5,NA,few,TRBV7-2,TGTGCCAGCAGCCCCCGGGGGGATCAGCCCCAGCATTTT,CASSPRGDQPQHF